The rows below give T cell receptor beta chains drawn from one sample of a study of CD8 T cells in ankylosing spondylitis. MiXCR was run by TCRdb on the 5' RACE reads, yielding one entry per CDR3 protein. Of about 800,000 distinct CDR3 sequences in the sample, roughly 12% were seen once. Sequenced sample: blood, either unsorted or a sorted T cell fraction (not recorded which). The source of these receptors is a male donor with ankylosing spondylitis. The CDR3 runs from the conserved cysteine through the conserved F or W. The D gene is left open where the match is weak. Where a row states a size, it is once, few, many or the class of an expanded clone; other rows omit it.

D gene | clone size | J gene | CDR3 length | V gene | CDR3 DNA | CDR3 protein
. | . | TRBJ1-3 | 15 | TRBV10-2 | TGCGCCAGCACGCCTCGGGGGTACTCTGGAAACACCATATATTTT | CASTPRGYSGNTIYF
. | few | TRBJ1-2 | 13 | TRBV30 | TGTGCCTGGAGGACGGAGCGAAACTATGGCTACACCTTC | CAWRTERNYGYTF
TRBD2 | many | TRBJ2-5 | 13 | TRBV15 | TGTGCCACCAGCAGAGATGGGAGGGCAACCCAGTACTTC | CATSRDGRATQYF
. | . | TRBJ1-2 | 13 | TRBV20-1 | TGCAGTGCCGGGGGGAGGACCTACTATGGCTACACCTTC | CSAGGRTYYGYTF
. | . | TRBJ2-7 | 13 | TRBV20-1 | TGCAGTGCCAACAGGTTTCGCGCCTACGAGCAGTACTTC | CSANRFRAYEQYF
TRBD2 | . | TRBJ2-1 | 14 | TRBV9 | TGTGCCAGCAACCGAGCGGGGGACTACAATGAGCAGTTCTTC | CASNRAGDYNEQFF
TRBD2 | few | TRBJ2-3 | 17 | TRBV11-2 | TGTGCCAGCAGCTTAGATTCAGGACTAGAGCACACAGATACGCAGTATTTT | CASSLDSGLEHTDTQYF
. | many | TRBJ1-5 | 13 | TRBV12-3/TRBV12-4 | TGTGCCAGCAGCGCCAACGGACTGCAGCCCCAGCATTTT | CASSANGLQPQHF
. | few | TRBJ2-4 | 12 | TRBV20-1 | TGCAGTGCTAGAGGGGTCAAAAACATTCAGTACTTC | CSARGVKNIQYF
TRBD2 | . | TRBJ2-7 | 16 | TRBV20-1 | TGCAGTGCTAGCCCGGGACTAGCGCGGAGGCCCTACGAGCAGTACTTC | CSASPGLARRPYEQYF
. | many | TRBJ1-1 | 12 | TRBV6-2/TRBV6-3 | TGTGCCAGCAGTACCGCGAACACTGAAGCTTTCTTT | CASSTANTEAFF
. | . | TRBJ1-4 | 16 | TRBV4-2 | TGTGCCAGCAGCCAAGACAGGGAAGGAACAAGTGAAAAACTGTTTTTT | CASSQDREGTSEKLFF
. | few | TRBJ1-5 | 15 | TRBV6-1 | TGTGCCAGCAACAGGAGACCTTTTAGCAATCAGCCCCAGCATTTT | CASNRRPFSNQPQHF
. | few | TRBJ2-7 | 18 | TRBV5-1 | TGCGCCAGCAGCTTCCGTGTCGTAAAAGGGTTAAGGGATTCCGAGCAGTACTTC | CASSFRVVKGLRDSEQYF
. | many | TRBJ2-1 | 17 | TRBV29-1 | TGCAGCGTTTGGGGACAGCTAGTCCCCGGGGGCTACAATGAGCAGTTCTTC | CSVWGQLVPGGYNEQFF
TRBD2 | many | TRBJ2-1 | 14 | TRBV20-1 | TGCAGTGCTAGTATACCGGGACTAGCAAATGAGCAGTTCTTC | CSASIPGLANEQFF
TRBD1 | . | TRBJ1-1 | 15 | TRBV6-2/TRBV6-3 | TGTGCCAGCAGGCTCTTCCGGACAGGCAACACTGAAGCTTTCTTT | CASRLFRTGNTEAFF
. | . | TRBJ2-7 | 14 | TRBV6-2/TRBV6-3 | TGTGCCAGCAGTTACGAGGTTTACAGCTACGAGCAGTACTTC | CASSYEVYSYEQYF
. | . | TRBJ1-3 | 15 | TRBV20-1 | TGCAGTGCTGGCGACAGAACCCACTCTGGAAACACCATATATTTT | CSAGDRTHSGNTIYF
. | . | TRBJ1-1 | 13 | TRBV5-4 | TGTGCCAGCAGCTGGGGGGTGTCGGCTGAAGCTTTCTTT | CASSWGVSAEAFF
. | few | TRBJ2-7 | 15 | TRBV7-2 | TGTGCCAGCAGCTTAGCGGGGGGAATCTCCTACGAGCAGTACTTC | CASSLAGGISYEQYF
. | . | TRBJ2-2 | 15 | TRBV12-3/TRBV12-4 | TGTGCCAGCAGTCCCTTCACAGAGAACACCGGGGAGCTGTTTTTT | CASSPFTENTGELFF
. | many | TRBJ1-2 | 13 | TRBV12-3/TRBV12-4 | TGTGCCAGCAGACCCGACAGAGTGCAGGGCTACACCTTC | CASRPDRVQGYTF
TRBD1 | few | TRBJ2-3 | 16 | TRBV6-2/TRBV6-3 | TGTGCCAGCAGTTACGACTACAGGGGCAGCACAGATACGCAGTATTTT | CASSYDYRGSTDTQYF
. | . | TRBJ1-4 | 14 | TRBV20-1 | TGCAGTGCTAGCCCGACAGACGAAAGTGAAAAACTGTTTTTT | CSASPTDESEKLFF
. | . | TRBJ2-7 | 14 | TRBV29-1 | TGCAGCGTTGAAGATCATAACAGGCCTTACGAGCAGTACTTC | CSVEDHNRPYEQYF
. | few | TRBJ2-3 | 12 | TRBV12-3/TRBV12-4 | TGTGCCAGCAGTACGAGAGGAGATACGCAGTATTTT | CASSTRGDTQYF
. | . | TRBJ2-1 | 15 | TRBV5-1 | TGCGCCAGCAGCTTGGCTTTCTATCCCTACAATGAGCAGTTCTTC | CASSLAFYPYNEQFF
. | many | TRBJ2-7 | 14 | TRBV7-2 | TGTGCCAGCAGGCCCAGGGCAGGCTGGAACGAGCAGTACTTC | CASRPRAGWNEQYF
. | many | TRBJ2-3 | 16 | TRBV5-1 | TGCGCCAGCAGCTACGGGACTTTGGCAGGCACAGATACGCAGTATTTT | CASSYGTLAGTDTQYF
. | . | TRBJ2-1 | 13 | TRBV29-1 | TGCAGCGCTGAAACACAGGCAGGCAATGAGCAGTTCTTC | CSAETQAGNEQFF
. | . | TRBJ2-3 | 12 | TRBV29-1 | TGCAGCGGGGACTCTGGCACAGATACGCAGTATTTT | CSGDSGTDTQYF
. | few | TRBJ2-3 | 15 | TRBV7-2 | TGTGCCAGCAGCTTAGGGGGTAGGCACGGAGATACGCAGTATTTT | CASSLGGRHGDTQYF
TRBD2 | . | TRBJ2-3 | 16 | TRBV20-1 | TGCTGTGCTTCCCCAACCGGACTAGCGGGCACAGATACGCAGTATTTT | CCASPTGLAGTDTQYF
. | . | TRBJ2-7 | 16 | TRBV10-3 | TGTGCCATCAGTGAAATATCGTTGGCGGGGAAGTACGAGCAGTACTTC | CAISEISLAGKYEQYF
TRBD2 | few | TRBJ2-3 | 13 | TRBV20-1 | TGCAGTGCTAGAGCGGGGGGTATAGATACGCAGTATTTT | CSARAGGIDTQYF
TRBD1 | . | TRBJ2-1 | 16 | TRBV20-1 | TGCAGCACGCTCGGGACAGGGGGCGATTCCTACAATGAGCAGTTCTTC | CSTLGTGGDSYNEQFF
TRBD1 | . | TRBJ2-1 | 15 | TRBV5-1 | TGCGCCAGCAGCTTGGACCTGACAGGGGGCAATGAGCAGTTCTTC | CASSLDLTGGNEQFF
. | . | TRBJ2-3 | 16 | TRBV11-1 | TGTGCCAGCAGCTTAGTCCCCAACCCAAGCACAGATACGCAGTATTTT | CASSLVPNPSTDTQYF
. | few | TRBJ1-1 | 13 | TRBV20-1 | TGCAGTGCCCACCAGGACAGTTACACTGAAGCTTTCTTT | CSAHQDSYTEAFF
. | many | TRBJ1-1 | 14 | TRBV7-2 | TGTGCCAGCAGCTTATCTAGGGGAGACACTGAAGCTTTCTTT | CASSLSRGDTEAFF
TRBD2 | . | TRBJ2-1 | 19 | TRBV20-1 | TGCAGTGTGCGTGAGGTGGGACTAGCGGGAGGGCCACTCGACAATGAGCAGTTCTTC | CSVREVGLAGGPLDNEQFF
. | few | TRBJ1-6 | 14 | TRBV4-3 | TGCGCCAGCAGCCATCCAGGGGACGGTTCACCCCTCCACTTT | CASSHPGDGSPLHF
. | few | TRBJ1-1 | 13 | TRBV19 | TGTGCCAGTAGGAGAAGCAGAAGCACTGAAGCTTTCTTT | CASRRSRSTEAFF
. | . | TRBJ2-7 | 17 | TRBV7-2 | TGTGCCAGCAGCTTTCCCCGCGGGTCCATTTTTTTCTACGAGCAGTACTTC | CASSFPRGSIFFYEQYF
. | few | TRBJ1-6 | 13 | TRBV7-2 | TGTGCCAGCAGCGGTAGGGGGGGTTCACCCCTCCACTTT | CASSGRGGSPLHF
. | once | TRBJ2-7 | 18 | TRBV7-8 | TGTGCCAGCAGCTCCCCCGGGATGCGGGGCCAGGCGGGCTACGAGCAGTACTTC | CASSSPGMRGQAGYEQYF
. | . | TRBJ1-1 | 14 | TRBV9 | TGTGCCAGCAGCGTAGGCGGGCTCGGGACTGAAGCTTTCTTT | CASSVGGLGTEAFF
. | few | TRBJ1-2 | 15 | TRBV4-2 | TGTGCCAGCAGCCAACGGAGCAGAGAACTAGCTGGCTACACCTTC | CASSQRSRELAGYTF
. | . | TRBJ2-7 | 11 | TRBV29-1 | TGCAGCGCCGGACTGAGCTACGAGCAGTACTTC | CSAGLSYEQYF
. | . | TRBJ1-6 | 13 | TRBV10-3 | TGTGCCATCAGCTCTCAGTTTTATTCACCCCTCCACTTT | CAISSQFYSPLHF